Below, 32 T cell receptor beta chains from the same sample are listed, as sequenced in a study of T-cell memory formation after mild COVID-19. From the 5' RACE reads, TCRdb called clonotypes with MiXCR, one entry per CDR3 protein. The table lists some 320,000 distinct CDR3 sequences, more than 15% of them singletons, with approximately 20% in the top ten. Sequences were obtained from PBMCs or a T cell subset sorted from them (not recorded which). These receptors originate from a man aged 18 to 29 who had mild COVID-19 (a few samples of this study predate the infection). Cell type and time point are not known.

In its sample, this clonotype was seen many times. The chain couples TRBV5-1 to TRBJ2-1, with 8 positions matching TRBD2. Trimming took 3 bases from V and 9 from J; bases not matched to a gene: 17. Looked up from germline, CDR1 is SGHRS and CDR2 is YFSETQ. The CDR3 consists of 17 residues. The CDR3 nucleotides are TGCGCCAGCAGCTCCCTTGGGCGGGGGGTCCTCCTGACTGAGCAGTTCTTC. It specifies CASSSLGRGVLLTEQFF. Using reference TRBV5-1 and TRBJ2-1 for the parts outside the CDR3, the full variable domain is KAGVTQTPRYLIKTRGQQVTLSCSPISGHRSVSWYQQTPGQGLQFLFEYFSETQRNKGNFPGRFSGRQFSNSRSEMNVSTLELGDSALYLCASSSLGRGVLLTEQFFGPGTRLTVL.

The CDR3 spells CASRLPRTSGGLNRYNEQFF. DNA of the CDR3: TGTGCAAGTCGCCTACCGCGTACTAGCGGGGGGCTCAACAGATACAATGAGCAGTTCTTC. This chain uses TRBV12-2 with TRBJ2-1; TRBD2, as called in the table, went unchecked against the DNA. TRBV12-2 is recorded as a pseudogene. The CDR3 runs to 20 residues.

There are a few counts of this clonotype. This chain uses TRBV11-2 with TRBJ1-1; the D gene is possibly TRBD1 (5 bases). The CDR3 has 13 amino acids. V lost 6 bases to trimming and J lost 4 bases, with 12 bases between them. In germline, CDR1 is SGHAT, CDR2 FQNNGV. This chain's CDR3 is CASSRRDGTEAFF. The CDR3 region has the DNA TGTGCCAGCAGTAGGCGGGACGGCACTGAAGCTTTCTTT.

The CDR3 nucleotides are TGTGCCAGCAGTTTAAGGTCGAGACCTCAAGAGACCCAGTACTTC. Its translation is CASSLRSRPQETQYF. The chain carries TRBV27 and TRBJ2-5; D gene unclear. CDR1 and CDR2 (germline): MNHEY, SMNVEV (reference sequence). This CDR3 has 15 residues. Trimming pared 2 bases from V and 2 bases from J, leaving 12 bases between.

This clonotype occurred a few times. The chain is built from TRBV30 and TRBJ2-5; D gene unclear. Trimming pared 3 bases from V and 0 bases from J, leaving 5 bases between. This CDR3 spans 12 amino acids. Germline V gene data show CDR1 as GTSNPN and CDR2 as SVGIG (reference sequence). The CDR3 DNA reads as TGTGCCTGGAGGGCTTACCAAGAGACCCAGTACTTC. Its protein product is CAWRAYQETQYF. The full variable domain, in which reference TRBV30 and TRBJ2-5 provide the parts outside the CDR3, is SQTIHQWPATLVQPVGSPLSLECTVEGTSNPNLYWYRQAAGRGLQLLFYSVGIGQISSEVPQNLSASRPQDRQFILSSKKLLLSDSGFYLCAWRAYQETQYFGPGTRLLVL.

This clonotype has just a few counts. This rearrangement joins TRBV5-6 to TRBJ2-3; D may correspond to TRBD1 or TRBD2 (5 bases each). The V gene's germline CDR1 is SGHDT and CDR2 YYEEEE. Deletions cut 4 bases from V and 8 bases from J, with 17 bases between. The CDR3 extends over 14 amino acids. CDR3 in DNA: TGTGCCAGCAGCGTACGGCGGTTGAGGGGTACGCAGTATTTT. This translates into CASSVRRLRGTQYF.

This clonotype was observed a few times. This rearrangement joins TRBV2 to TRBJ2-3; D not resolved. V was trimmed by 8 bases and J by 1 base, leaving 13 bases between them. The CDR3 loop spans 14 amino acids. In germline, CDR1 is SNHLY, CDR2 FYNNEI. The CDR3 is CASGRQSRTDTQYF. Written as DNA, the CDR3 is TGTGCCAGCGGTAGGCAATCGCGCACAGATACGCAGTATTTT.

V and J are TRBV4-2 and TRBJ2-2; 9 bases line up with TRBD1. The ends lost 3 bases at V and 5 bases at J; junction bases unmatched: 7. This CDR3 comprises 16 residues. Germline V gene sequence: CDR1 LGHNA, CDR2 YNFKEQ. The CDR3 nucleotides read TGTGCCAGCAGCCACAACACAGGGGGCGAGACCGGGGAGCTGTTTTTT. Encoded protein: CASSHNTGGETGELFF.

This clonotype has at least ten counts. The chain carries TRBV18 and TRBJ1-1, with D tentatively TRBD1 (6 bases). Trimming removed 1 base from V and 2 bases from J, with 14 bases in between. CDR1 is KGHSH, CDR2 LQKENI, per germline. The CDR3 totals 16 residues. CDR3 loop: CASSPQTGLGNTEAFF. The CDR3 DNA reads as TGTGCCAGCTCACCACAAACAGGGCTGGGTAACACTGAAGCTTTCTTT.

This clonotype showed up just a few times. The J gene is TRBJ1-1, the V gene TRBV7-2; D might be TRBD1 (5 bases). The ends were cut back, 9 bases at V and 4 bases at J, with 21 bases in the middle. Germline V lookup: CDR1 SGHTA, CDR2 FQGNSA. This CDR3 comprises 15 residues. The CDR3 protein is CASKLGPLRVTEAFF. Written as DNA, the CDR3 is TGTGCCAGTAAACTGGGACCCCTAAGAGTCACTGAAGCTTTCTTT. Full variable domain (rest looked up from reference TRBV7-2 and TRBJ1-1): GAGVSQSPSNKVTEKGKDVELRCDPISGHTALYWYRQSLGQGLEFLIYFQGNSAPDKSGLPSDRFSAERTGGSVSTLTIQRTQQEDSAVYLCASKLGPLRVTEAFFGQGTRLTVV.

This clonotype was counted only a few times. The chain recombines TRBV7-2 with TRBJ2-1, with 8 positions matching TRBD2. The CDR3 is 13 residues long. The germline V gene has CDR1 SGHTA and CDR2 FQGNSA. The J segment lost 9 bases and the V segment lost 5 bases, leaving 6 bases of the junction unmatched. The CDR3: CASSAYREGEQFF. In nucleotides, the CDR3 is TGTGCCAGCAGCGCCTACCGGGAGGGTGAGCAGTTCTTC. The full variable domain, completed using reference TRBV7-2 and TRBJ2-1, is GAGVSQSPSNKVTEKGKDVELRCDPISGHTALYWYRQSLGQGLEFLIYFQGNSAPDKSGLPSDRFSAERTGGSVSTLTIQRTQQEDSAVYLCASSAYREGEQFFGPGTRLTVL.

This clonotype turned up a few times. The chain recombines TRBV4-3 with TRBJ2-6; D unclear. This CDR3 spans 16 amino acids. V gave up 3 bases and J gave up 0 bases, with 9 bases separating them. CDR1 is LGHNA and CDR2 is YSLEER in the germline V gene. The CDR3 sequence: CASSHHSSSGANVLTF. As DNA, the CDR3 is TGCGCCAGCAGCCACCACTCGAGCTCTGGGGCCAACGTCCTGACTTTC.

V is TRBV4-1 and J is TRBJ2-7, with a tentative D call TRBD1 (5 bases). Trimming pared 0 bases from V and 0 bases from J, leaving 9 bases between. Germline V CDR1 and CDR2: MGHRA, YSYEKL. CDR3 length equals 15 residues. The CDR3 DNA reads as TGCGCCAGCAGCCAAGAAGCGACAGTCTCCTACGAGCAGTACTTC. Protein: CASSQEATVSYEQYF.

This clonotype was seen more than once but under ten times. This chain links TRBV6-2 or TRBV6-3 with TRBJ1-2; D gene uncertain. CDR1 and CDR2 from the germline V gene are MNHEY and SVGEGT. The V gene lost 5 bases and the J gene lost 1 base, with 5 bases spanning the gap. CDR3 length: 12 residues. DNA for the CDR3: TGTGCCAGCAGTACAAATAACTATGGCTACACCTTC. This sequence encodes CASSTNNYGYTF.

The rearrangement uses TRBV6-5 and TRBJ1-1; 9 bases map to TRBD1. J was trimmed by 5 bases and V by 6 bases; bases with no gene match: 7. CDR1 and CDR2 from the germline V gene are MNHEY and SVGAGI. The CDR3 is 14 residues long. The CDR3 DNA reads TGTGCCAGCAGCTACAGGGGGCAGGGGACTGAAGCTTTCTTT. Its translation is CASSYRGQGTEAFF.

This clonotype was detected only a few times. J is TRBJ2-7 and V is TRBV10-2, with D possibly TRBD1 on 6 matching bases. The CDR3 length is 14 residues. The germline gives CDR1 WSHSY, CDR2 SAAADI. V lost 7 bases and J lost 6, with 19 bases in between. CDR3 coding DNA: TGCGCCAGCAAAAAACAGGGAAGGGTCAGCGAGCAGTACGTC. This translates into CASKKQGRVSEQYV.

This rearrangement joins TRBV7-3 to TRBJ2-3; TRBD2 matches 11 bases. Germline values: CDR1 SGHTA, CDR2 FQGTGA. CDR3 size: 16 residues. V shed 5 bases, J shed 2 bases, and the junction held 6 bases outside the gene matches. CDR3 residues: CASSPGTSGTTDTQYF. CDR3 DNA sequence: TGTGCCAGCAGCCCCGGGACTAGCGGCACCACAGATACGCAGTATTTT.

This clonotype appeared many times. J is TRBJ2-1 and V is TRBV20-1, with a tentative D call TRBD2 (5 bases). V shed 4 bases and J shed 0 bases, with 10 bases lying between them. The V gene's germline CDR1 is DFQATT and CDR2 SNEGSKA (reference sequence). The CDR3 extends over 14 amino acids. CDR3 sequence reads: CSAIGESSYNEQFF. The CDR3 DNA is TGCAGTGCTATCGGGGAGAGCTCCTACAATGAGCAGTTCTTC.

The chain uses TRBV6-1 and TRBJ1-2, with TRBD1 matching over 7 bases. The CDR3 runs to 12 residues. V was clipped by 8 bases and J by 2 bases; unmatched bases: 2. Germline V gene sequence: CDR1 MNHNS, CDR2 SASEGT. The CDR3 coding sequence is TGTGCCAGCCCGGGACAGAACTATGGCTACACCTTC. Amino acids: CASPGQNYGYTF.

CDR3 amino acids: CSATTGAYGYTF. The CDR3 DNA sequence: TGCAGCGCCACCACAGGGGCCTATGGCTACACCTTC. The gene calls are TRBV29-1 and TRBJ1-2, with 7 bases matching TRBD1. J lost 4 bases, V lost 7 bases, and 6 bases had no gene match. The CDR3 is made up of 12 amino acids. Per the germline V gene, CDR1 is SQVTM and CDR2 is ANQGSEA.

The J gene is TRBJ2-5, the V gene TRBV15; 11 nucleotides match TRBD2. V dropped 0 bases and J dropped 2; count of bases not matched to a gene: 5. CDR1 LNHNV and CDR2 YYDKDF come from the germline V gene (reference sequence). The CDR3 has 17 residues. The CDR3 DNA follows: TGTGCCACCAGCAGAGATGGGCTAGCGGGAGGTCAAGAGACCCAGTACTTC. As protein: CATSRDGLAGGQETQYF.

This clonotype was detected only a few times. The V gene is TRBV7-2, the J gene TRBJ1-5, with 8 bases fitting TRBD1. Germline V CDR1 and CDR2: SGHTA, FQGNSA. J lost 7 bases, V lost 4 bases, and 12 bases had no gene match. The CDR3 loop spans 16 amino acids. As DNA, the CDR3 is TGTGCCAGCAGCTCGCAGGACAGGGCAGTGGGACAGCCCCAGCATTTT. It specifies CASSSQDRAVGQPQHF. Full variable domain (rest looked up from reference TRBV7-2 and TRBJ1-5): GAGVSQSPSNKVTEKGKDVELRCDPISGHTALYWYRQSLGQGLEFLIYFQGNSAPDKSGLPSDRFSAERTGGSVSTLTIQRTQQEDSAVYLCASSSQDRAVGQPQHFGDGTRLSIL.

V gene TRBV2 combines with J gene TRBJ2-1; D is unclear. Deletions cut 7 bases from V and 4 bases from J, with 14 bases between. The V gene's germline CDR1 is SNHLY and CDR2 FYNNEI. The CDR3 extends over 14 amino acids. This chain's CDR3 is CASNGVRRYNEQFF. CDR3 nucleotide sequence: TGTGCCAGCAATGGGGTCCGGCGGTACAATGAGCAGTTCTTC.

J is TRBJ1-1 and V is TRBV7-9; D not resolved. Germline CDR1 SEHNR, CDR2 FQNEAQ (reference sequence). CDR3 length equals 12 residues. V lost 5 bases and J 1 base, leaving 5 bases between the germline ends. CDR3 in DNA: TGTGCCAGCAGCGCGGGGAACACTGAAGCTTTCTTT. Amino acids: CASSAGNTEAFF.

This clonotype was detected a few times. This rearrangement joins TRBV4-1 to TRBJ2-4; D is ambiguous. Germline CDR1 and CDR2: MGHRA and YSYEKL. CDR3 length: 15 residues. V was clipped by 1 base and J by 0 bases, with 7 bases between them. For the CDR3, the DNA is TGCGCCAGCAGCCAAGTCTATGTAGCCAAAAACATTCAGTACTTC. It is translated as CASSQVYVAKNIQYF.

This clonotype came up a few times. The chain combines TRBV10-2 with TRBJ2-4; TRBD2 might be the D (6 bases). Trimming stripped 3 bases from V and 4 bases from J, with 16 bases between. The CDR3 has 16 amino acids. Germline assignment: CDR1 WSHSY and CDR2 SAAADI. The CDR3 sequence is CASSDTREVGKNIQYF. As DNA, the CDR3 is TGCGCCAGCAGTGATACCAGGGAGGTCGGTAAAAACATTCAGTACTTC.

This clonotype has more than one count but fewer than ten. V gene TRBV5-6 combines with J gene TRBJ2-3; TRBD1 or TRBD2 may be the D gene (5 bases each). Germline V gives CDR1 SGHDT, CDR2 YYEEEE. The CDR3 contains 15 residues. Trimming removed 4 bases at V and 1 base at J, with 13 bases between. CDR3 nucleotide sequence: TGTGCCAGCAGCCTCGGGACCGCAGGCACAGATACGCAGTATTTT. The encoded protein is CASSLGTAGTDTQYF. The variable domain in full, with the rest retrieved from reference TRBV5-6 and TRBJ2-3, is DAGVTQSPTHLIKTRGQQVTLRCSPKSGHDTVSWYQQALGQGPQFIFQYYEEEERQRGNFPDRFSGHQFPNYSSELNVNALLLGDSALYLCASSLGTAGTDTQYFGPGTRLTVL.

This chain connects TRBV7-9 to TRBJ2-3; D gene ambiguous. Germline loops: CDR1 SEHNR, CDR2 FQNEAQ (reference sequence). This CDR3 has 20 amino acids. V lost 0 bases, J lost 0 bases, and 22 bases lay in between. DNA of the CDR3: TGTGCCAGCAGCTTAGCAACCAGGAGCGCTTACTACTCTAGCACAGATACGCAGTATTTT. Translated, it gives CASSLATRSAYYSSTDTQYF.

The J gene is TRBJ1-2, the V gene TRBV6-5; maybe TRBD1 (5 bases). V lost 5 bases, J lost 5 bases, and 15 bases lay in between. Germline V CDR1 and CDR2: MNHEY, SVGAGI. This CDR3 comprises 14 residues. The CDR3 here is CASSRDYEPYGYTF. CDR3 nucleotides: TGTGCCAGCAGTCGGGACTACGAACCTTATGGCTACACCTTC.

The V gene is TRBV6-6, the J gene TRBJ1-2; D is unclear. CDR3 size: 15 residues. V was clipped by 0 bases and J by 0 bases, with 8 bases between them. Germline assignment: CDR1 MNHNY and CDR2 SVGAGI (reference sequence). The CDR3 reads CASSYSAETNYGYTF. CDR3 nucleotide sequence: TGTGCCAGCAGTTACTCCGCAGAGACTAACTATGGCTACACCTTC.

The rearrangement links TRBV6-2 or TRBV6-3 to TRBJ2-5, with TRBD1 matching over 10 bases. This CDR3 comprises 15 residues. With 4 bases clipped from V and 7 bases from J, the junction kept 9 bases outside the gene matches. The germline CDR1 and CDR2 sequences are MNHEY and SVGEGT. The CDR3 nucleotides are TGTGCCAGCAGTTCCTCGGACAGGGGGGATGTGACCCAGTACTTC. This translates into CASSSSDRGDVTQYF.

V usage is TRBV20-1 and J usage is TRBJ1-5, with unresolved D. The CDR3 runs 17 residues. Germline lookup yields CDR1 DFQATT and CDR2 SNEGSKA (reference sequence). V lost 3 bases to trimming and J lost 1 base, with 19 bases between them. CDR3 in DNA: TGCAGTGCTAGTTATTTGTCGGGAGGGCGGAGCAATCAGCCCCAGCATTTT. It specifies CSASYLSGGRSNQPQHF.